This T cell receptor (beta chain) appears in the sequencing data of a study of cytomegalovirus exposure and HLA in healthy donors. The primer mix had 60 Vbeta and 13 Jbeta primers. Profiled with immunoSEQ multiplex PCR; TCRdb holds only in-frame clones, not every one. The data show about 150,000 clones, roughly a tenth seen once. This clone was detected a few times. The antigen is unknown. Whole-study findings and limits: Per a prior analysis, the majority of TCR beta V segments were productive roughly 87% or roughly 30% of the time. According to the study, 150 to 200 TCR beta chains were cytomegalovirus-associated.

The receptor's source is a male donor in good health and CMV-seronegative. The sequenced sample was PBMCs.

Here the CDR3 reads CASSPPAQGGLNTEAFF. The CDR3, as DNA: TGTGCCAGCTCACCACCGGCACAGGGGGGCCTAAACACTGAAGCTTTCTTT. This chain uses TRBV18 with TRBJ1-1, with 8 bases that match TRBD1. The junction had 8 bases not matched to a gene; V was cut back by 0 bases and J by 2 bases. Germline CDR1 is KGHSH and CDR2 is LQKENI. The CDR3 spans 17 residues.